This T cell receptor (beta chain) was found in a study of control samples from healthy donors and cancer patients. As for this clone: Other nucleotide sequences in the sample specify the same CDR3.

The assay was immunoSEQ multiplex PCR, and TCRdb's table has in-frame clones only and misses some. The sample lists fewer than 500,000 clones; about nine tenths were seen once. Between the trimmed V and J ends, which lost 1 base and 2 bases, there was a span of 7 bases. The CDR3 consists of 14 residues. CDR1 and CDR2 (germline): SGDLS, YYNGEE. This chain uses TRBV9 with TRBJ1-3; unclear D gene. The TCR originated in a man aged 35-49 years with head and neck cancer. The sequencing input was PBMCs. This CDR3 reads CASSVSGTGNTIYF. The CDR3 coding sequence is TGTGCCAGCAGCGTAAGTGGCACTGGAAACACCATATATTTT.